This TCR beta chain is from a study of blood T cell repertoires in COVID-19. Overall study context: COVID-19 samples collected from the United States, Italy and Spain covered acute and convalescent phases. PBMCs, B-cell-depleted T cells, or T cells were the source of the cDNA or gDNA that made up the material.

CDR1 is MNHNS and CDR2 is SASEGT in the germline V gene. CDR3 length: 16 amino acids. Trimming shortened V by 2 bases and J by 8 bases, and 19 bases separated the two germline ends. Patients in Seattle were enrolled during active infection, then followed longitudinally. In the source study's methods: How many nucleated cells were present was estimated from reference gene primer amplification. This table comes from immunoSEQ multiplex PCR, and its TCRdb copy is limited to in-frame clones, with some not included. D and trimming come from the DNA, and the V and J calls and clone size come from that table. The sample has tens of thousands of clones; approximately 75% are singletons.

The sequence derives from a man aged 50 or older with COVID-19, enrolled during active disease. Material for sequencing was peripheral blood. This chain connects TRBV6-1 to TRBJ1-5; D is unclear. Here the CDR3 DNA reads TGTGCCAGCAGTGAAAATTTCATACTGGAGGAAAAGCCCCAGCATTTT. This sequence encodes CASSENFILEEKPQHF.